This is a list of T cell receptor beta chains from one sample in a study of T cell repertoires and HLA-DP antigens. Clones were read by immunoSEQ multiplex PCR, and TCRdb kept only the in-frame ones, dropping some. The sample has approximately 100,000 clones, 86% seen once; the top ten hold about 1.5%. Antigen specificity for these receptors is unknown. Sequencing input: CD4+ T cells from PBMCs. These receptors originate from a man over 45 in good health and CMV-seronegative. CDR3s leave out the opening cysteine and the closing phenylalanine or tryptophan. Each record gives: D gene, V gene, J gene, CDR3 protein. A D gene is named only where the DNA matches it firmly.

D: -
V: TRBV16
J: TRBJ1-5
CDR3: ASSPSAGGRNQPQH

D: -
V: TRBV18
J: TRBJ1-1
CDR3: ASSPTGIEAF

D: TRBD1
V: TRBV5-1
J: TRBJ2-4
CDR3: ASNSRGQQNIQY

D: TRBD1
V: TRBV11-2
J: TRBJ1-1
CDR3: ASSLGRGLTEAF

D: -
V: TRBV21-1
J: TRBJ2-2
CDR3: ASSGGARDTGELF

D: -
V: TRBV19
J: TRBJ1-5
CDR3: ATGDYSNQPQH

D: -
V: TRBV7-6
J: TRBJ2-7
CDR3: ASSLDGSEQY

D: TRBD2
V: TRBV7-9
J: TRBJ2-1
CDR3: ASSLGSGGMNEQF

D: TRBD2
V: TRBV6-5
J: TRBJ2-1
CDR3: ASSSGTSGDNEQF

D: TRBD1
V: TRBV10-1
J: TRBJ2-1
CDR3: ASTDRSPGSAESKQF

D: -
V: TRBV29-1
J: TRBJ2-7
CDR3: SVEGPGVYEQY

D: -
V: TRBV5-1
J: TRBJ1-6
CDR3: ASSFQGSSYNSPLH

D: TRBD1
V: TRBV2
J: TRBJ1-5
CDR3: ASRQGSNQPQH

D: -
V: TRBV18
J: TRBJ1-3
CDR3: ASSPLEVRSSGNTIY

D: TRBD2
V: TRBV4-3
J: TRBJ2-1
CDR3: ASSQDLAGGPHNEQF

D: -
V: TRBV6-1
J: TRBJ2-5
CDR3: ASSGFGGTQETQY